This T cell receptor (beta chain) was sequenced during a study of CD8+ T cells in alopecia areata. Study-wide context: A 6-month period off drug followed tofacitinib, which lasted 6 to 18 months.

Sequencing relied on a cDNA template that was reverse transcribed from extracted RNA. Method: immunoSEQ multiplex PCR; TCRdb's copy keeps in-frame clones and lacks some. The table has about 220,000 clones, 50% to 70% seen once. The V end was cut by 2 bases, the J end by 9 bases, with 17 bases between. The germline V gene encodes CDR1 SGHTA and CDR2 FQGNSA. This CDR3 is built from 15 residues. The treatment: oral pan-JAK inhibitor, 5-10 mg twice daily. Researchers picked out CD4+ and CD8+ T cells from PBMCs by sorting. The receptor was derived from a human donor with alopecia areata. The sample consisted of CD4+ T cells sorted from blood, taken at week 4, from a patient treated with tofacitinib. The rearrangement joins TRBV7-2 to TRBJ1-5; D not certain. The DNA of the CDR3 is TGTGCCAGCAGCTTAAATTCGATCCGCCAAACGCCCCAGCATTTT. Translated, it gives CASSLNSIRQTPQHF.